Listed here are 13 T cell receptor beta chains from one sample, sequenced in a study of shared clonotypes between healthy human individuals (TCRdb year 2020). The method behind the library was the immunoSEQ multiplex PCR assay. The source is immuneACCESS, and TCRdb retained only in-frame sequences with V and J called. Part of the clones is not carried over; for the studies checked, unresolved V genes explain less than half of this, and the remainder is unexplained. This sample gives about 980,000 clones in total; less than 85% of them show up just once. The ten largest clones add up to 1.5% of the sample. The sequenced material came from memory CD4+ T cells sorted from blood. According to the study, the label for this sample's cell subset or site signals: CD45RA-negative fraction. The source of these receptors is a man between 18 and 29 years old in good health.

J is TRBJ1-2 and V is TRBV7-2; D not resolved. V lost 1 base, J lost 3 bases, and 9 bases lay in between. The germline V gene encodes CDR1 SGHTA and CDR2 FQGNSA. The CDR3 length is 14 residues. The CDR3 here is CASSLVREDYGYTF. For the CDR3, the DNA is TGTGCCAGCAGCTTAGTGAGGGAGGACTATGGCTACACCTTC.

Of note for this clone: In the same sample, other DNA sequences code for this CDR3. This sequence joins TRBV30 and TRBJ2-5; D remains ambiguous. Per the germline V gene, CDR1 is GTSNPN and CDR2 is SVGIG (reference sequence). This CDR3 is built from 13 residues. V was clipped by 0 bases and J by 1 base, with 6 bases between them. CDR3 bases: TGTGCCTGGAGTGTAAGACTCCAAGAGACCCAGTACTTC. Its translation is CAWSVRLQETQYF.

This clone has only a few counts. The rearrangement links TRBV7-2 to TRBJ2-7; D is ambiguous. V was pared by 7 bases and J by 2 bases, with 15 bases between. Germline lookup yields CDR1 SGHTA and CDR2 FQGNSA. The CDR3 length is 14 residues. The DNA for the CDR3 is TGTGCCAGCACCCGGACCCCCGGGCCCTACGAGCAGTACTTC. Its protein product is CASTRTPGPYEQYF.

In the case of this clone: A single base separates this from a much larger clone, so it may be a read error. The chain couples TRBV11-1 to TRBJ1-2; no definite D call. Germline-derived CDR1 and CDR2 are SGHAT and FQDESV (reference sequence). V lost 1 base, J lost 4 bases, and 7 bases lay in between. The CDR3 loop spans 13 amino acids. In nucleotides, the CDR3 is TGTGCCAGCAGCTTAGAGGAGAGCTATGGCTACACCTTC. The encoded protein is CASSLEESYGYTF.

The CDR3 is CASSDPAGTTLEQYF. CDR3 bases: TGCGCCAGCAGTGACCCAGCGGGGACTACCCTCGAGCAGTACTTC. The chain recombines TRBV10-2 with TRBJ2-7; 7 bases align to TRBD2. This CDR3 region has 15 residues. After removal of 3 bases from V and 6 bases from J, the junction contained 11 bases not matched to a gene. The germline V gene encodes CDR1 WSHSY and CDR2 SAAADI.

As to this clone: Different DNA sequences within this sample yield the same CDR3. CDR3: CAWSPGQGLYGYTF. The CDR3, as DNA: TGTGCCTGGAGTCCGGGACAGGGGCTCTATGGCTACACCTTC. The V and J genes are TRBV30 and TRBJ1-2; 10 nucleotides line up with TRBD1. J gave up 4 bases and V 2 bases, and 4 bases lay outside the gene matches. Germline V gene lookup returns CDR1 GTSNPN and CDR2 SVGIG (reference sequence). The CDR3 extends over 14 amino acids.

The chain combines TRBV2 with TRBJ2-7, with 10 bases fitting TRBD2. In germline, CDR1 is SNHLY, CDR2 FYNNEI. The CDR3 runs to 14 residues. V was clipped by 2 bases and J by 6 bases; unmatched bases: 4. The CDR3 bases are TGTGCCAGCAGTGAATCCCTAGCGGGAGCCGAGCAGTACTTC. This translates into CASSESLAGAEQYF.

The chain employs TRBV18 and TRBJ2-7; TRBD2 aligns across 7 bases. The CDR3 length is 16 residues. CDR1 and CDR2 (germline): KGHSH, LQKENI. After removal of 3 bases from V and 0 bases from J, the junction contained 8 bases not matched to a gene. The CDR3 region is CASSPVPRGISYEQYF. Written as DNA, the CDR3 is TGTGCCAGCTCACCGGTTCCGCGGGGGATCTCCTACGAGCAGTACTTC.

The V and J genes are TRBV11-2 and TRBJ2-3, with D unclear. The V gene's germline CDR1 is SGHAT and CDR2 FQNNGV. V was pared by 2 bases and J by 3 bases, with 9 bases between. This CDR3 is built from 14 residues. CDR3 in amino acids: CASSLRYSTDTQYF. The CDR3 DNA sequence: TGTGCCAGCAGCTTAAGGTACTCGACAGATACGCAGTATTTT.

This chain uses TRBV6-1 with TRBJ2-2; D uncertain. Between the trimmed V and J ends, which lost 3 bases and 4 bases, there was a span of 15 bases. Per the germline V gene, CDR1 is MNHNS and CDR2 is SASEGT. The CDR3 totals 16 residues. The CDR3 DNA reads as TGTGCCAGCAGTGACACAACTTGGACGAGCACCGGGGAGCTGTTTTTT. Translation: CASSDTTWTSTGELFF.

The rearrangement links TRBV7-2 to TRBJ2-7, with 10 bases matching TRBD1. Trimming cost V 4 bases and J 3 bases; bases outside gene matches: 6. CDR1 is SGHTA, CDR2 FQGNSA, per germline. CDR3 length: 15 amino acids. In nucleotides, the CDR3 is TGTGCCAGCAGCTCCCGGACAGGGGGGTTCTACGAGCAGTACTTC. Its protein is CASSSRTGGFYEQYF.

The chain employs TRBV27 and TRBJ1-1, with no clear D. Trimming cost V 2 bases and J 1 base, with 5 bases left between them. The germline V gene has CDR1 MNHEY and CDR2 SMNVEV (reference sequence). The CDR3 has 13 residues. The CDR3 region has the DNA TGTGCCAGCAGTTTAATGGAGAACACTGAAGCTTTCTTT. Amino acids: CASSLMENTEAFF.

This chain joins TRBV15 and TRBJ1-6; tentatively, D is TRBD1 (5 bases). V lost 0 bases and J 5 bases, leaving 8 bases between the germline ends. This CDR3 region has 15 residues. Germline lookup yields CDR1 LNHNV and CDR2 YYDKDF (reference sequence). CDR3 in amino acids: CATSRDRVNNSPLHF. CDR3 sequence (DNA): TGTGCCACCAGCAGAGACAGGGTGAATAATTCACCCCTCCACTTT.